This passage covers 21 T cell receptor beta chains from one sample sequenced in a study of T cells in Graves' hyperthyroidism and ophthalmopathy (dated by TCRdb to between 2017 and 2020). The library relied on multiplex PCR. Sequenced on an Illumina HiSeq 2000. Amplification of TCR beta CDR3 regions was carried out from RNA transcripts. A first-round RT-PCR of the TCR CDR3 used the HTBI primer set with the Qiagen OneStep RT-PCR kit. The raw public data were reprocessed by TCRdb itself: fastp quality trimming at Q25, MiXCR clonotype calling, in-frame beta chains only. Duplicate CDR3 protein sequences are folded into a single record with the most common DNA and genes. Here the sample has 600,000 to 850,000 distinct CDR3 sequences; around a sixth occur a single time. Jointly, the top ten make up 16% of the sample. Sequenced: blood. Receptors were obtained from a woman aged 45-65 years with Graves' hyperthyroidism that later progressed to Graves' ophthalmopathy.

This clonotype was seen many times. The DNA of the CDR3 is TGTGCCAGCAGTTTCCCCTCGTCCAGGCCCCAGCATTTT. It translates to CASSFPSSRPQHF. V usage is TRBV28 and J usage is TRBJ1-5; D gene uncertain. V lost 3 bases and J lost 9, with 12 bases in between. The germline CDR1 and CDR2 sequences are MDHEN and SYDVKM. There are 13 residues in the CDR3.

This clonotype occurred many times. The V call is TRBV11-1, the J call TRBJ2-7; a possible D gene is TRBD2 (6 bases). The CDR3 is made up of 15 amino acids. Germline V CDR1 and CDR2: SGHAT, FQDESV (reference sequence). V dropped 5 bases and J dropped 6 bases, with 20 bases sitting between them. The CDR3: CASSQAPGLTSEQYF. DNA of the CDR3: TGTGCCAGCAGCCAGGCCCCGGGACTCACCTCCGAGCAGTACTTC. Drawing the rest from reference TRBV11-1 and TRBJ2-7, the complete variable domain is EAEVAQSPRYKITEKSQAVAFWCDPISGHATLYWYRQILGQGPELLVQFQDESVVDDSQLPKDRFSAERLKGVDSTLKIQPAELGDSAMYLCASSQAPGLTSEQYFGPGTRLTVT.

This clonotype was picked up many times. The chain has TRBV12-3 or TRBV12-4 and TRBJ1-1, with 9 bases identical to TRBD1. V lost 6 bases to trimming and J lost 6 bases; unmatched junction nucleotides: 5. The CDR3 runs 13 residues. The DNA for the CDR3 is TGTGCCAGCAGGGGGGGACAGGGAGCTGAAGCTTTCTTT. Protein product: CASRGGQGAEAFF.

This chain uses TRBV3-1 with TRBJ1-3, with TRBD1 identical over 12 bases. Germline V gene lookup returns CDR1 LGHDT and CDR2 YNNKEL (reference sequence). Losses at the gene ends were 6 bases for V and 3 bases for J; bases not matched to a gene: 6. The CDR3 covers 16 residues. This chain's CDR3 is CASRAGTGGFGNTIYF. For the CDR3, the DNA is TGTGCCAGCAGGGCCGGGACAGGGGGCTTTGGAAACACCATATATTTT.

In its sample, this clonotype was seen many times. The rearrangement links TRBV2 to TRBJ2-6, with D uncertain. The CDR3 is 17 amino acids. The V gene's germline CDR1 is SNHLY and CDR2 FYNNEI. Trimming shortened V by 2 bases and J by 0 bases, and 11 bases separated the two germline ends. CDR3 sequence reads: CASSENIYDSGANVLTF. CDR3 coding DNA: TGTGCCAGCAGTGAAAACATTTATGACTCTGGGGCCAACGTCCTGACTTTC.

The V and J genes are TRBV7-3 and TRBJ1-1; D call uncertain. The CDR3 loop spans 14 amino acids. V lost 0 bases to trimming and J lost 4 bases, with 9 bases between them. The germline gives CDR1 SGHTA, CDR2 FQGTGA. The CDR3 sequence is CASSLTGSVTEAFF. CDR3 bases: TGTGCCAGCAGCTTAACGGGATCGGTCACTGAAGCTTTCTTT.

J is TRBJ2-1 and V is TRBV19, with 9 bases lining up with TRBD2. V lost 6 bases and J lost 10; bases outside the gene matches: 16. The CDR3 spans 16 residues. The germline CDR1 and CDR2 sequences are LNHDA and SQIVND (reference sequence). The CDR3 region has the DNA TGTGCCAGTAGAAAATACCTAGGCGGGGGGGCCCGGGAGCAGTTCTTC. As protein: CASRKYLGGGAREQFF.

This clonotype was seen a few times. This may stem from a read error, because a much larger clone lies one nucleotide away. The chain uses TRBV25-1 and TRBJ1-1; D not resolved. The CDR3 is 11 residues long. Germline lookup yields CDR1 MGHDK and CDR2 SYGVNS. V was pared by 3 bases and J by 5 bases, with 4 bases between. The DNA of the CDR3 is TGTGCCAGCAGTGACATGACTGAAGCTTTCTTT. Translated, it gives CASSDMTEAFF. Full variable domain (rest looked up from reference TRBV25-1 and TRBJ1-1): EADIYQTPRYLVIGTGKKITLECSQTMGHDKMYWYQQDPGMELHLIHYSYGVNSTEKGDLSSESTVSRIRTEHFPLTLESARPSHTSQYLCASSDMTEAFFGQGTRLTVV.

In this sample, this clonotype turned up a few times. The chain joins TRBV12-3 or TRBV12-4 to TRBJ1-4; D uncertain. V was shortened by 11 bases and J by 5 bases, with 15 bases between the two germline ends. CDR3 length: 13 amino acids. This CDR3 reads CAASKELNEKLFF. The CDR3 DNA reads TGTGCCGCGTCGAAGGAGCTGAATGAAAAACTGTTTTTT.

Concerning this clonotype itself: Mismatch with germline at one junction end may stem from a read error. J is TRBJ2-7 and V is TRBV7-7; 9 bases fit TRBD1. Germline CDR1 reads SSHAT; CDR2 reads FNYEAQ (reference sequence). The CDR3 sequence is 16 residues long. The CDR3 spells CASSLDPGTGPLEQYF. In DNA, the CDR3 is TGTGCTAGCAGCTTAGATCCCGGGACAGGGCCCCTCGAGCAGTACTTC.

The rearrangement joins TRBV6-2 or TRBV6-3 to TRBJ2-1; D possibly matches TRBD1 or TRBD2 (5 bases each). Trimming took off 6 bases at V and 6 bases at J, with 18 bases between the two ends. The CDR3 has 15 amino acids. Germline values: CDR1 MNHEY, CDR2 SVGEGT. The CDR3: CASSPPDLRGNEQFF. CDR3 DNA: TGTGCCAGCAGCCCCCCAGACCTGAGGGGCAATGAGCAGTTCTTC.

In this sample, this clonotype turned up many times. The V call is TRBV20-1, the J call TRBJ2-3; 9 nucleotides match TRBD1. CDR1 and CDR2 from the germline V gene are DFQATT and SNEGSKA (reference sequence). There are 14 residues in the CDR3. After removal of 2 bases from V and 4 bases from J, the junction contained 4 bases not matched to a gene. The CDR3 DNA follows: TGCAGTGCTAGATCGGGACAGGGATCAGATACGCAGTATTTT. Protein product: CSARSGQGSDTQYF.

The chain links TRBV7-9 to TRBJ2-5; D is unresolved. The germline V gene has CDR1 SEHNR and CDR2 FQNEAQ (reference sequence). This CDR3 has 14 amino acids. With 1 base removed from V and 4 bases from J, the gap between germline ends came to 10 bases. Here the CDR3 reads CASSLVGPVETQYF. In nucleotides, the CDR3 is TGTGCCAGCAGCTTAGTAGGTCCCGTAGAGACCCAGTACTTC.

Many counts were recorded for this clonotype. The V call is TRBV20-1, the J call TRBJ2-6; 7 nucleotides align to TRBD1. CDR1 is DFQATT, CDR2 SNEGSKA, per germline (reference sequence). The length of the CDR3 is 19 residues. Losses at the gene ends were 0 bases for V and 0 bases for J; bases not matched to a gene: 11. This chain's CDR3 is CSARDLSRGSLSGANVLTF. Written as DNA, the CDR3 is TGCAGTGCTAGAGATCTATCCAGGGGGTCCCTCTCTGGGGCCAACGTCCTGACTTTC.

CDR3 residues: CASSPASSGGNEQFF. CDR3 DNA sequence: TGTGCCAGCAGCCCGGCGTCTAGCGGGGGCAATGAGCAGTTCTTC. J is TRBJ2-1 and V is TRBV5-4; 10 bases align to TRBD2. J gave up 6 bases and V 4 bases, and 7 bases lay outside the gene matches. CDR1 SGHNT and CDR2 YYREEE come from the germline V gene (reference sequence). There are 15 residues in the CDR3.

The chain is built from TRBV6-1 and TRBJ2-7; a weak D match, TRBD2 (6 bases). The V gene's germline CDR1 is MNHNS and CDR2 SASEGT. The CDR3 sequence is 14 residues long. Deletions cut 2 bases from V and 3 bases from J, with 11 bases between. The DNA of the CDR3 is TGTGCCAGCAGTGAATTGGGGACTCTCTACGAGCAGTACTTC. It codes for CASSELGTLYEQYF.

The sample holds many counts of this clonotype. This chain joins TRBV6-1 and TRBJ1-2; 9 bases align to TRBD1. The germline V gene encodes CDR1 MNHNS and CDR2 SASEGT. The J segment lost 4 bases and the V segment lost 5 bases, leaving 11 bases of the junction unmatched. This CDR3 is 16 amino acids long. The CDR3, as DNA: TGTGCCAGCAGTTACGGGGGACAGGGTGGGAGCTATGGCTACACCTTC. Translation: CASSYGGQGGSYGYTF.

This CDR3 reads CASNPSGGAREQFF. Written as DNA, the CDR3 is TGTGCCAGCAACCCTAGCGGGGGGGCTCGAGAGCAGTTCTTC. The V and J genes are TRBV19 and TRBJ2-1; 12 bases fit TRBD2. J was trimmed by 10 bases and V by 9 bases; bases with no gene match: 10. Germline V CDR1 and CDR2: LNHDA, SQIVND (reference sequence). This CDR3 has 14 residues.

The rearrangement uses TRBV7-9 and TRBJ1-1; 7 nucleotides line up with TRBD1. The V gene end was trimmed by 5 bases and the J gene end by 6 bases; junction bases not matched to a gene: 9. The CDR3 runs 14 residues. Germline V gene lookup returns CDR1 SEHNR and CDR2 FQNEAQ (reference sequence). CDR3 protein: CASSPRGRDPEAFF. As DNA, the CDR3 is TGTGCCAGCAGCCCAAGGGGGCGCGACCCTGAAGCTTTCTTT. The whole variable domain, filled in from reference TRBV7-9 and TRBJ1-1, reads DTGVSQNPRHKITKRGQNVTFRCDPISEHNRLYWYRQTLGQGPEFLTYFQNEAQLEKSRLLSDRFSAERPKGSFSTLEIQRTEQGDSAMYLCASSPRGRDPEAFFGQGTRLTVV.

V and J are TRBV7-9 and TRBJ2-4; 9 bases agree with TRBD1. Germline V gives CDR1 SEHNR, CDR2 FQNEAQ (reference sequence). V lost 1 base to trimming and J lost 4 bases; unmatched junction nucleotides: 5. The CDR3 has 16 amino acids. The CDR3 nucleotides are TGTGCCAGCAGCTTAGGGAGACAGGGGGTGAAAAACATTCAGTACTTC. Its translation is CASSLGRQGVKNIQYF.

V usage is TRBV6-6 and J usage is TRBJ2-6; D gene unclear. The CDR3 is made up of 16 amino acids. Germline V lookup: CDR1 MNHNY, CDR2 SVGAGI (reference sequence). V was trimmed by 0 bases and J by 1 base, leaving 7 bases between them. The CDR3 loop is CASSYSEVSGANVLTF. As DNA, the CDR3 is TGTGCCAGCAGTTACTCCGAGGTTTCTGGGGCCAACGTCCTGACTTTC.